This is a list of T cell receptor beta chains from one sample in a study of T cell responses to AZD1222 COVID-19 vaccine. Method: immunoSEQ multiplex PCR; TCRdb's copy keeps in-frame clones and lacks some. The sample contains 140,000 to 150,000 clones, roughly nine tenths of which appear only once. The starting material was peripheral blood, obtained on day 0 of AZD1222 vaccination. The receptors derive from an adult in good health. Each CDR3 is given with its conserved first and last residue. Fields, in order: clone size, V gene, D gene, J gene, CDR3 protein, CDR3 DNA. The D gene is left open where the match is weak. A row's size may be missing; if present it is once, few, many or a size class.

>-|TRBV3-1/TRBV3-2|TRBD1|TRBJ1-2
CASREPGQGTGYTF
TGTGCCAGCAGAGAACCGGGACAGGGAACAGGCTACACCTTC
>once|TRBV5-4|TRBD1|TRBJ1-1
CASSRDRLNTEAFF
TGTGCCAGCAGCCGGGACAGACTGAACACTGAAGCTTTCTTT
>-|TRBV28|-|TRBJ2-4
CASSSLARGDIQYF
TGTGCCAGCAGTTCCCTCGCTAGGGGGGACATTCAGTACTTC
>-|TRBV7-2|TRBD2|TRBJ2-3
CASSSQRGLQYF
TGTGCCAGCAGCTCCCAGCGGGGACTACAGTATTTT
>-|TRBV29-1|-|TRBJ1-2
CSVGSPYGYTF
TGCAGCGTAGGGTCGCCCTATGGCTACACCTTC
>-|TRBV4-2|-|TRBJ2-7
CASSQVTGPAYEQYF
TGTGCCAGCAGCCAAGTCACGGGCCCGGCCTACGAGCAGTACTTC
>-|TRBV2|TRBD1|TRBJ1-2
CASSRNGQGNYGYTF
TGTGCCAGCAGTCGTAACGGACAGGGGAACTATGGCTACACCTTC
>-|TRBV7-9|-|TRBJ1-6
CASSFRQNNSPLHF
TGTGCCAGCAGCTTCCGACAGAATAATTCACCCCTCCACTTT
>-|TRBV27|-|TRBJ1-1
CASSLLQGDTEAFF
TGTGCCAGCAGTCTCCTTCAGGGTGACACTGAAGCTTTCTTT
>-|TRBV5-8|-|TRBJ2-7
CASAQGSSYEQYF
TGTGCCAGCGCTCAGGGGAGCTCCTACGAGCAGTACTTC
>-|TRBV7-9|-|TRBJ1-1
CASSLAGQRNTEAFF
TGTGCCAGCAGCTTAGCGGGGCAAAGGAACACTGAAGCTTTCTTT
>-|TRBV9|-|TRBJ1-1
CASSQEGGGLVTFF
TGTGCCAGCAGCCAAGAGGGCGGGGGGCTTGTTACTTTCTTT
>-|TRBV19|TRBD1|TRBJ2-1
CASSPGQGFGSYNEQFF
TGTGCCAGTAGCCCGGGACAGGGTTTCGGCTCCTACAATGAGCAGTTCTTC
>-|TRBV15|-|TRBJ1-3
CATTTPSDGNTIYF
TGTGCCACCACCACCCCTAGTGATGGAAACACCATATATTTT
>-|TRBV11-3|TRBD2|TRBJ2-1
CASSLAGVGYNEQFF
TGTGCCAGCAGCCTAGCGGGAGTGGGGTACAATGAGCAGTTCTTC
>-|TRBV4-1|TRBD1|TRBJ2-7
CASSLRTGLYEQYF
TGCGCCAGCAGCCTTCGGACAGGGCTCTACGAGCAGTACTTC
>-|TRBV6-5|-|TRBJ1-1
CASSYSIQGGNTEAFF
TGTGCCAGCAGTTACTCGATTCAGGGTGGGAACACTGAAGCTTTCTTT
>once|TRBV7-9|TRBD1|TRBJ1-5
CASSYGTGSNQPQHF
TGTGCCAGCAGCTATGGGACAGGTAGCAATCAGCCCCAGCATTTT
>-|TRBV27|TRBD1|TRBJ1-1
CASKATGLNTEAFF
TGTGCCAGCAAGGCGACAGGGCTGAACACTGAAGCTTTCTTT
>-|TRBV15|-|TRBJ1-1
CATSRVGAGLEAFF
TGTGCCACCAGCAGAGTTGGGGCCGGATTGGAAGCTTTCTTT
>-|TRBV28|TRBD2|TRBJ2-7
CASSSGASGTYEQYF
TGTGCCAGCAGTTCAGGGGCTAGCGGGACCTACGAGCAGTACTTC
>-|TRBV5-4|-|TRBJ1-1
CASSIDMNTEAFF
TGTGCCAGCAGCATTGACATGAACACTGAAGCTTTCTTT
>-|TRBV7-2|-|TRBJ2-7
CASSSRQAGEQYF
TGTGCCAGCAGCTCTCGTCAGGCGGGCGAGCAGTACTTC
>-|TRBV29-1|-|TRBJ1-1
CSVDVASGTEAFF
TGCAGCGTTGACGTCGCCAGCGGCACTGAAGCTTTCTTT
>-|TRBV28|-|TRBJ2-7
CASSFSGHWSYEQYF
TGTGCCAGCAGTTTCTCGGGACATTGGTCCTACGAGCAGTACTTC
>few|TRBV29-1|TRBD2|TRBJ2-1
CSAAASGGLNEQFF
TGCAGCGCCGCAGCTAGCGGGGGACTGAATGAGCAGTTCTTC